These T cell receptor beta chains were read from a single sample in a study of OX40 agonist ivuxolimab in advanced cancers. Generated by immunoSEQ multiplex PCR, the TCRdb table keeps only in-frame clones and is missing some. The sample shows tens of thousands of clones, roughly nine tenths of them seen only once. Sequenced here: CD4+ or CD8+ T cells sorted from blood, sampled in a trial of the OX40 agonist ivuxolimab. The source of these receptors is an adult with an advanced solid tumor such as melanoma, head and neck, liver or kidney cancer. Both conserved end residues are part of each CDR3. The D gene is left open where the match is weak. Expanded clones are given a class, and other clones once, few, many or no size at all.

j_call,v_call,d_call,clone_size,cdr3_aa,cdr3_nt
TRBJ1-6,TRBV19,.,.,CASSKAPSQMGYNSPLHF,TGTGCCAGTAGTAAGGCCCCATCGCAGATGGGGTATAATTCACCCCTCCACTTT
TRBJ2-5,TRBV28,TRBD2,.,CASSSLAGEETQYF,TGTGCCAGCAGTTCTCTAGCGGGAGAGGAGACCCAGTACTTC
TRBJ2-1,TRBV28,.,.,CATNAWRYNEQFF,TGTGCCACCAATGCCTGGCGATACAATGAGCAGTTCTTC
TRBJ2-7,TRBV9,.,.,CASSLDSSYEQYF,TGTGCCAGCAGCCTGGACAGCTCCTACGAGCAGTACTTC
TRBJ2-5,TRBV10-3,TRBD2,.,CAISDTGLGLETQYF,TGTGCCATCAGTGACACGGGACTAGGGTTGGAGACCCAGTACTTC
TRBJ1-2,TRBV9,TRBD1,.,CASSDRQGYSYGYTF,TGTGCCAGCAGCGATAGACAGGGGTACAGCTATGGCTACACCTTC
TRBJ2-2,TRBV18,.,.,CASSPITQNLPGELFF,TGTGCCAGCTCACCAATTACCCAAAACCTCCCCGGGGAGCTGTTTTTT
TRBJ2-7,TRBV4-2,.,.,CASSQDGTGPYEQYF,TGTGCCAGCAGCCAAGATGGAACGGGACCCTACGAGCAGTACTTC
TRBJ2-6,TRBV11-2,.,.,CASSSLTPYGASGANVLTF,TGTGCCAGCAGCTCCCTCACACCTTACGGGGCCTCTGGGGCCAACGTCCTGACTTTC
TRBJ2-1,TRBV7-9,.,once,CASSTRQSYNEQFF,TGTGCCAGCAGCACCAGACAGAGTTACAATGAGCAGTTCTTC
TRBJ2-7,TRBV19,.,.,CASRGGADPYEQYF,TGTGCCAGCCGGGGAGGAGCCGACCCCTACGAGCAGTACTTC
TRBJ2-1,TRBV4-1,.,.,CASSQGSAYNEQFF,TGCGCCAGCAGCCAAGGTTCGGCTTACAATGAGCAGTTCTTC
TRBJ1-1,TRBV6-6,.,.,CASSWGPGETEAFF,TGTGCCAGCAGCTGGGGGCCGGGGGAAACTGAAGCTTTCTTT
TRBJ1-1,TRBV5-1,.,.,CASSWGGDTEAFF,TGCGCCAGCAGTTGGGGGGGCGACACTGAAGCTTTCTTT
TRBJ1-3,TRBV6-1,TRBD1,.,CASSENRGSGNTIYF,TGTGCCAGCAGTGAAAACAGGGGTTCTGGAAACACCATATATTTT
TRBJ2-3,TRBV19,.,.,CASSAGSTSTDTQYF,TGTGCCAGTAGTGCGGGGTCTACTAGCACAGATACGCAGTATTTT
TRBJ2-6,TRBV19,TRBD1,.,CASSNPGGLNSGANVLTF,TGTGCCAGTAGTAATCCAGGGGGTCTCAACTCTGGGGCCAACGTCCTGACTTTC
TRBJ2-1,TRBV20-1,.,once,CSANRRDEQFF,TGCAGTGCTAACCGGAGGGATGAGCAGTTCTTC
TRBJ1-3,TRBV7-9,.,once,CASSLEVSGNTIYF,TGTGCCAGCAGCTTAGAGGTCTCTGGAAACACCATATATTTT
TRBJ2-3,TRBV7-7,.,.,CASSPRLEADTQYF,TGTGCTAGCAGTCCGCGACTAGAGGCAGATACGCAGTATTTT
TRBJ1-2,TRBV7-9,.,.,CASSSSYYGYTF,TGTGCCAGCAGCTCCTCTTACTATGGCTACACCTTC
TRBJ2-3,TRBV19,.,.,CARLNTQYF,TGTGCCAGGCTAAATACGCAGTATTTT
TRBJ1-1,TRBV5-1,.,.,CASSLEANTEAFF,TGCGCCAGCAGCTTGGAAGCGAACACTGAAGCTTTCTTT
TRBJ2-7,TRBV25-1,.,.,CASSESFTAGRLYEQYF,TGTGCCAGCAGTGAATCTTTTACAGCAGGACGGCTCTACGAGCAGTACTTC
TRBJ2-7,TRBV4-1,TRBD1,.,CASSQVPTGSSYEQYF,TGCGCCAGCAGCCAAGTACCGACAGGGAGCTCCTACGAGCAGTACTTC
TRBJ1-3,TRBV28,TRBD1,.,CASSLLGRGPESSGNTIYF,TGTGCCAGCAGTTTACTGGGCAGGGGGCCGGAATCCTCTGGAAACACCATATATTTT
TRBJ2-3,TRBV13,.,.,CASSSINTDTQYF,TGTGCCAGCAGCTCAATTAACACAGATACGCAGTATTTT
TRBJ1-5,TRBV7-9,.,few,CASRQGNQPQHF,TGTGCCAGCAGACAGGGCAATCAGCCCCAGCATTTT
TRBJ2-2,TRBV11-2,.,.,CASSPQAPGELFF,TGTGCCAGCAGCCCCCAGGCGCCCGGGGAGCTGTTTTTT